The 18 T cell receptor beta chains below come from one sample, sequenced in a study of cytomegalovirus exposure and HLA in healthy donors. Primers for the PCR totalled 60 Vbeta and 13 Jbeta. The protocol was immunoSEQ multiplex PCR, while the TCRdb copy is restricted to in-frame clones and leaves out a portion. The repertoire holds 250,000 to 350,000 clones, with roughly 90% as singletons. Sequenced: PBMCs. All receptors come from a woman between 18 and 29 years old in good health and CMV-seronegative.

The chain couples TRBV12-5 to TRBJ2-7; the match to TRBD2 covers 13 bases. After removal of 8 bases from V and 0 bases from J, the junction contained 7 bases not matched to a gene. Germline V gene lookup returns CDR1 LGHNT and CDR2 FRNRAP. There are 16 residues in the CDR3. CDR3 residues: CASRPTSGGSSYEQYF. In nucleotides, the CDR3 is TGTGCTAGTCGTCCGACTAGCGGGGGGAGCTCCTACGAGCAGTACTTC.

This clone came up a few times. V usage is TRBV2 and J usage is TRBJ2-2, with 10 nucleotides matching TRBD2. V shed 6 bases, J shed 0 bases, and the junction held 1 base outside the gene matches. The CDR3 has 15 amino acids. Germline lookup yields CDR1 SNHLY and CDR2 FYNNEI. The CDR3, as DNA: TGTGCCAGCAGGCTAGCGGGGGCGAACACCGGGGAGCTGTTTTTT. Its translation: CASRLAGANTGELFF.

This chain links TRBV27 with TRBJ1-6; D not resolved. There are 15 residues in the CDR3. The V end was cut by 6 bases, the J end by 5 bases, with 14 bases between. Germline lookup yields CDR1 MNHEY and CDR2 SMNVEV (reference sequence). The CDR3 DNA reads TGTGCCAGCAGAGCCGACGCGGGTGATAATTCACCCCTCCACTTT. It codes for CASRADAGDNSPLHF.

This CDR3 reads CATSSNGDIYGDSPLHF. The CDR3, as DNA: TGTGCCACCAGCAGTAATGGGGACATTTATGGGGATTCACCCCTCCACTTT. The V call is TRBV15, the J call TRBJ1-6; a possible D gene is TRBD1 (6 bases). V was cut by 3 bases and J by 8 bases, with 20 bases left in between. Germline CDR1 is LNHNV and CDR2 is YYDKDF (reference sequence). The CDR3 is made up of 17 amino acids.

CDR3 sequence (DNA): TGCAGCGTTGGAGGTCAGGGTCTCTACGAGCAGTACTTC. This translates into CSVGGQGLYEQYF. V and J are TRBV29-1 and TRBJ2-5, with D maybe TRBD1 (5 bases). With the DNA end fitting TRBJ2-7 better, the J assignment may be wrong. This CDR3 is 13 amino acids long. From germline, CDR1 is SQVTM and CDR2 ANQGSEA.

CDR3 in DNA: TGTGCCAGCAGCGTACTAGCACTGAACACCGGGGAGCTGTTTTTT. As protein: CASSVLALNTGELFF. V and J are TRBV9 and TRBJ2-2; maybe TRBD2 (5 bases). V gave up 1 base and J gave up 1 base, with 8 bases separating them. Germline V gene lookup returns CDR1 SGDLS and CDR2 YYNGEE. This CDR3 is built from 15 residues.

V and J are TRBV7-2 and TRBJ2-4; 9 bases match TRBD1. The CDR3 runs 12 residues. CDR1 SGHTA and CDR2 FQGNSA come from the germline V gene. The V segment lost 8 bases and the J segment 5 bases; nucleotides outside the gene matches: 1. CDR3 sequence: CASRDRENIQYF. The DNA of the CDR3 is TGTGCCAGCCGGGACAGGGAAAACATTCAGTACTTC.

CDR3 protein: CASSPTPERGYQPQHF. CDR3 sequence (DNA): TGTGCCAGTAGTCCCACTCCGGAAAGGGGCTATCAGCCCCAGCATTTT. The chain is built from TRBV19 and TRBJ1-5; D possibly corresponds to TRBD1 (5 bases). V was cut by 5 bases and J by 5 bases, with 19 bases left in between. The CDR3 runs to 16 residues. Germline V gene sequence: CDR1 LNHDA, CDR2 SQIVND (reference sequence). Filled out from reference TRBV19 and TRBJ1-5, the complete variable domain reads DGGITQSPKYLFRKEGQNVTLSCEQNLNHDAMYWYRQDPGQGLRLIYYSQIVNDFQKGDIAEGYSVSREKKESFPLTVTSAQKNPTAFYLCASSPTPERGYQPQHFGDGTRLSIL.

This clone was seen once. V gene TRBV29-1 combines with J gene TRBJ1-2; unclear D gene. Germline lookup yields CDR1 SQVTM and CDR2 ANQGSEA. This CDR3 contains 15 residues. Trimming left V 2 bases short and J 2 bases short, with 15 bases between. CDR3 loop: CSVETGKQLNYGYTF. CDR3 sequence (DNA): TGCAGCGTTGAAACGGGGAAACAATTAAACTATGGCTACACCTTC.

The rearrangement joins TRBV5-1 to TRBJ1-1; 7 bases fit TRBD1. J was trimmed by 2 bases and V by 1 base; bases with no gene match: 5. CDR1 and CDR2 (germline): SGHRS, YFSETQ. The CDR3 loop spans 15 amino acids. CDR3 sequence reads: CASSLLTGSNTEAFF. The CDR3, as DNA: TGCGCCAGCAGCTTGCTGACAGGGAGTAACACTGAAGCTTTCTTT.

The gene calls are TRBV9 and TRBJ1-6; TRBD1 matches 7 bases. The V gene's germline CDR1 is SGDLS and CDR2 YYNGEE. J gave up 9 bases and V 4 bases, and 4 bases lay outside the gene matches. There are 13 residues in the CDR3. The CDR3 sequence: CASSSDRASPLHF. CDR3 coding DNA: TGTGCCAGCAGCAGTGACAGGGCTTCACCCCTCCACTTT.

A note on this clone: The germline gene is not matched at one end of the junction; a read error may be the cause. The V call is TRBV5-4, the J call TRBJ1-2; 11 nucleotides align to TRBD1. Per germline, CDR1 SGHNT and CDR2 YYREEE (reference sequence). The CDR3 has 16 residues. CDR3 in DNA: TGTGCCAGCAGTTTGGGGACAGGGGGGCCGGACTATGGCTACACCTTC. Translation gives CASSLGTGGPDYGYTF.

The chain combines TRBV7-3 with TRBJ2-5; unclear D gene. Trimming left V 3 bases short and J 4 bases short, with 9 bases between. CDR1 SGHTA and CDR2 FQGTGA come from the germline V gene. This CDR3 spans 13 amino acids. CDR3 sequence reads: CASSFVAGETQYF. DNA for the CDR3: TGTGCCAGCAGCTTCGTCGCCGGAGAGACCCAGTACTTC.

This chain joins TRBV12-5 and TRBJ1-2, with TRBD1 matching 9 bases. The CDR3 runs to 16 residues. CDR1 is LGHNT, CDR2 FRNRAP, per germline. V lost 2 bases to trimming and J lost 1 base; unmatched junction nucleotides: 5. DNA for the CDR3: TGTGCTAGTGGTTTGCCGCGGACAGGGGTTAACTATGGCTACACCTTC. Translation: CASGLPRTGVNYGYTF.

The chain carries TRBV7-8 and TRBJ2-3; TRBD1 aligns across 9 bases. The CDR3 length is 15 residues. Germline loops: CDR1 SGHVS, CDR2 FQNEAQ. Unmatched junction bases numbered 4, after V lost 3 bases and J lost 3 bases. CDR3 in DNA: TGTGCCAGCAGCTTCACAGGGGGCGATACAGATACGCAGTATTTT. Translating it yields CASSFTGGDTDTQYF.

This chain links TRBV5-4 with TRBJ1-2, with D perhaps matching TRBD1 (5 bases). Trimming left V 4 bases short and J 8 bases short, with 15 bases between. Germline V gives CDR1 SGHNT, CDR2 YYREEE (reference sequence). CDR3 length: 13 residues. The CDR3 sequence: CASSLSEWGGYTF. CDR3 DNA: TGTGCCAGCAGCCTTTCTGAGTGGGGCGGCTACACCTTC.

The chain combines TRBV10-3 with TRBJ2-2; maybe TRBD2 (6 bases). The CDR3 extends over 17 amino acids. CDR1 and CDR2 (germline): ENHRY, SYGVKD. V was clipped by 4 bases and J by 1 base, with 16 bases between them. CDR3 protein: CAISGGGEIRNTGELFF. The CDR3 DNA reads TGTGCCATCAGTGGGGGCGGGGAGATCAGGAACACCGGGGAGCTGTTTTTT.

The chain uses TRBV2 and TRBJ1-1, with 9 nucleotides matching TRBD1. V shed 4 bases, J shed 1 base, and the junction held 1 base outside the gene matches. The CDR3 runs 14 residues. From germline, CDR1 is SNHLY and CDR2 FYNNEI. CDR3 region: CASSVTGGNTEAFF. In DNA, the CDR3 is TGTGCCAGCAGTGTGACAGGGGGGAACACTGAAGCTTTCTTT.